A single sample is the source of the 10 T cell receptor beta chains below, sequenced in a study of blood T cell repertoires in COVID-19. Clones were sequenced by immunoSEQ multiplex PCR, and TCRdb holds only the in-frame ones, with some missing. The repertoire consists of hundreds of thousands of clones, with about 90% occurring once and the leading ten covering 6.5% to 9.5%. Sequencing was carried out using peripheral blood. The receptors here all came from a woman in her fifties or sixties who had recovered from COVID-19.

This clone was seen a single time. This chain links TRBV20-1 with TRBJ1-2; D is ambiguous. The germline V gene encodes CDR1 DFQATT and CDR2 SNEGSKA (reference sequence). Trimming removed 5 bases from V and 4 bases from J, with 8 bases in between. This CDR3 contains 11 residues. This CDR3 reads CSAQSFYGYTF. As DNA, the CDR3 is TGCAGTGCTCAGTCCTTCTATGGCTACACCTTC.

V is TRBV28 and J is TRBJ1-2; TRBD1 aligns across 9 bases. This CDR3 region has 15 residues. The V and J ends lost 6 bases and 7 bases, in that order; junction bases with no gene match: 12. Germline values: CDR1 MDHEN, CDR2 SYDVKM. The CDR3 sequence is CASRRPGQGVGGYTF. The CDR3 nucleotides are TGTGCCAGCAGACGTCCGGGACAGGGAGTAGGTGGCTACACCTTC.

The CDR3 reads CASSKGGPGLGTGELFF. The CDR3 DNA reads TGTGCCAGCAGCAAAGGAGGGCCGGGTTTGGGCACCGGGGAGCTGTTTTTT. The V gene is TRBV21-1, the J gene TRBJ2-2; TRBD2, the table's D call, lacks a check against the DNA. TRBV21-1 is classified as a pseudogene. The CDR3 covers 17 residues.

Here the CDR3 DNA reads TGTGCCAGCAGTGGGGCAGGGGGTTTCGGGGAGCTGTTTTTT. Translation gives CASSGAGGFGELFF. The genes are TRBV2 and TRBJ2-2; 7 bases match TRBD1. Germline CDR1 reads SNHLY; CDR2 reads FYNNEI. This CDR3 contains 14 residues. V was clipped by 4 bases and J by 7 bases; unmatched bases: 6.

This clone has only one observation. The genes are TRBV7-9 and TRBJ1-5, with D perhaps matching TRBD1 (6 bases). This CDR3 is 16 amino acids long. The V end was cut by 0 bases, the J end by 5 bases, with 14 bases between. Germline CDR1 SEHNR, CDR2 FQNEAQ (reference sequence). CDR3 region: CASSLAWQGNHQPQHF. CDR3 coding DNA: TGTGCCAGCAGCTTAGCTTGGCAGGGGAACCATCAGCCCCAGCATTTT.

This chain uses TRBV14 with TRBJ1-2; 8 bases line up with TRBD1. The CDR3 runs to 15 residues. CDR1 and CDR2 (germline): SGHDN, FVKESK. V lost 4 bases, J lost 8 bases, and 12 bases stayed unmatched. The CDR3 nucleotides are TGTGCCAGCAGCCCACGATTAGGACAGGGCCAAGGCTACACCTTC. This sequence encodes CASSPRLGQGQGYTF.

The V and J genes are TRBV5-6 and TRBJ1-5, with 9 bases aligning to TRBD1. There are 15 residues in the CDR3. J gave up 4 bases and V 0 bases, and 2 bases lay outside the gene matches. Germline-derived CDR1 and CDR2 are SGHDT and YYEEEE. The CDR3 nucleotides read TGTGCCAGCAGCTTGGGGGACAGGGTTAATCAGCCCCAGCATTTT. This gives the protein CASSLGDRVNQPQHF. Variable domain in full (rest from reference TRBV5-6 and TRBJ1-5): DAGVTQSPTHLIKTRGQQVTLRCSPKSGHDTVSWYQQALGQGPQFIFQYYEEEERQRGNFPDRFSGHQFPNYSSELNVNALLLGDSALYLCASSLGDRVNQPQHFGDGTRLSIL.

The gene calls are TRBV5-1 and TRBJ1-1, with 9 bases identical to TRBD1. This CDR3 spans 16 amino acids. Germline V gene data show CDR1 as SGHRS and CDR2 as YFSETQ. Unmatched junction bases numbered 14, after V lost 0 bases and J lost 11 bases. CDR3 sequence reads: CASSLGQQMTGTGAFF. As DNA, the CDR3 is TGCGCCAGCAGCTTGGGGCAACAAATGACAGGGACAGGGGCTTTCTTT. Combining the CDR3 with reference TRBV5-1 and TRBJ1-1 gives the whole variable domain KAGVTQTPRYLIKTRGQQVTLSCSPISGHRSVSWYQQTPGQGLQFLFEYFSETQRNKGNFPGRFSGRQFSNSRSEMNVSTLELGDSALYLCASSLGQQMTGTGAFFGQGTRLTVV.

The V gene is TRBV4-2, the J gene TRBJ2-2, with 8 nucleotides matching TRBD2. CDR3 size: 16 residues. Losses at the gene ends were 0 bases for V and 6 bases for J; bases not matched to a gene: 6. Germline-derived CDR1 and CDR2 are LGHNA and YNFKEQ. Here the CDR3 DNA reads TGTGCCAGCAGCCAAGACGGCACAGCGGGAGCCGGGGAGCTGTTTTTT. Its protein product is CASSQDGTAGAGELFF.

The chain uses TRBV25-1 and TRBJ1-1; 8 bases are shared with TRBD1. Germline CDR1 reads MGHDK; CDR2 reads SYGVNS. The CDR3 extends over 14 amino acids. V was pared by 2 bases and J by 1 base, with 0 bases of the junction left unmatched. This chain's CDR3 is CASSETGGNTEAFF. The CDR3, as DNA: TGTGCCAGCAGTGAAACAGGGGGGAACACTGAAGCTTTCTTT.